This TCR beta chain emerged from a study of blood T cell repertoires in COVID-19. Study-wide background: COVID-19 samples, acute and convalescent, were from the United States, Italy and Spain. The analysed material was cDNA or gDNA that came from T cells, B-cell-depleted T cells, or PBMCs.

The table came from immunoSEQ multiplex PCR; TCRdb's copy has only in-frame clones and leaves some out. The table lists over 90,000 clones, almost 85% of them singletons, with 6% to 7.5% in the top ten. The germline V gene encodes CDR1 SGHRS and CDR2 YFSETQ. V lost 3 bases to trimming and J lost 6 bases, with 20 bases between them. The CDR3 contains 16 residues. The chain uses TRBV5-1 and TRBJ2-3; D is perhaps TRBD1 (6 bases). The clonotype was recovered from a man aged 45-65 years with active or convalescent COVID-19. Sequences were obtained from peripheral blood. CDR3 protein: CASSSSLGQRGDTQYF. The CDR3 DNA reads as TGCGCCAGCAGCTCCTCCCTAGGACAGAGGGGGGATACGCAGTATTTT.